The 5 T cell receptor beta chains below were found in one sample sequenced in a study of cytomegalovirus exposure and HLA in healthy donors. Produced via immunoSEQ multiplex PCR; TCRdb's table is partial and in-frame only. The repertoire holds 100,000 to 150,000 clones, with roughly 90% as singletons. Sequencing was performed on PBMCs. Receptors originate from a woman in her late teens or twenties in good health and CMV-seronegative.

This clone was seen a single time. The CDR3 loop is CASFRDNYNEQFF. DNA of the CDR3: TGTGCCAGCTTTCGGGACAACTACAATGAGCAGTTCTTC. The rearrangement links TRBV18 to TRBJ2-1; D is possibly TRBD1 (6 bases). CDR3 length: 13 amino acids. V lost 7 bases and J 3 bases, leaving 10 bases between the germline ends. Germline V gene data show CDR1 as KGHSH and CDR2 as LQKENI.

V and J are TRBV5-1 and TRBJ2-5, with a possible D match to TRBD1 (5 bases). Trimming shortened V by 3 bases and J by 4 bases, and 10 bases separated the two germline ends. Germline assignment: CDR1 SGHRS and CDR2 YFSETQ. This CDR3 is built from 13 residues. The CDR3 reads CASSSSGAETQYF. The CDR3 nucleotides read TGCGCCAGCAGCTCATCTGGGGCAGAGACCCAGTACTTC.

The chain joins TRBV4-2 to TRBJ2-1, with D unresolved. CDR1 is LGHNA, CDR2 YNFKEQ, per germline. The CDR3 is made up of 14 amino acids. The V gene lost 2 bases and the J gene lost 7 bases, with 12 bases spanning the gap. The CDR3 loop reads CASSQMRSSNEQFF. The CDR3 region has the DNA TGTGCCAGCAGCCAAATGAGGTCGAGTAATGAGCAGTTCTTC.

J is TRBJ2-3 and V is TRBV6-1; tentatively, D is TRBD2 (7 bases). V lost 0 bases, J lost 4 bases, and 20 bases lay in between. Germline CDR1 and CDR2: MNHNS and SASEGT. This CDR3 spans 18 amino acids. The CDR3 coding sequence is TGTGCCAGCAGTGAAGCGGGGGGGCCGTATCTGGTCGCAGATACGCAGTATTTT. Protein sequence: CASSEAGGPYLVADTQYF.

The chain employs TRBV7-2 and TRBJ2-2; 8 nucleotides align to TRBD2. Germline loops: CDR1 SGHTA, CDR2 FQGNSA. The trim removed 2 bases at V and 7 bases at J, leaving 9 bases unmatched. The length of the CDR3 is 16 residues. The CDR3 DNA follows: TGTGCCAGCAGCTTAAACCCGGGGGGGGCTCTCGGGGAGCTGTTTTTT. The encoded protein is CASSLNPGGALGELFF.